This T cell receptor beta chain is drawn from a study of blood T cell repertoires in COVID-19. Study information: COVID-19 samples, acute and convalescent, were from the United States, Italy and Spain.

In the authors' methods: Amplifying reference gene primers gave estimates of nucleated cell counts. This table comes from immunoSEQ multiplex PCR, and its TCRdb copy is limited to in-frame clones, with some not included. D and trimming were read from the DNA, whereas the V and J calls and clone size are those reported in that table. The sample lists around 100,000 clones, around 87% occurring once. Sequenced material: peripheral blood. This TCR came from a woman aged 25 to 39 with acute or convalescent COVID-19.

CDR3 loop: CASSLGDTLPNTEAFF. CDR3 sequence (DNA): TGTGCCAGCAGCTTAGGGGACACACTCCCGAACACTGAAGCTTTCTTT. The J gene is TRBJ1-1, the V gene TRBV7-8; tentative D call: TRBD1 (6 bases). Germline V gene data show CDR1 as SGHVS and CDR2 as FQNEAQ. The CDR3 length is 16 residues. Trimming pared 1 base from V and 1 base from J, leaving 13 bases between. The full variable domain, rest sourced from reference TRBV7-8 and TRBJ1-1, is GAGVSQSPRYKVAKRGQDVALRCDPISGHVSLFWYQQALGQGPEFLTYFQNEAQLDKSGLPSDRFFAERPEGSVSTLKIQRTQQEDSAVYLCASSLGDTLPNTEAFFGQGTRLTVV.